The next 12 T cell receptor beta chains were all read from a single sample in a study of cytomegalovirus exposure and HLA in healthy donors. Vbeta (60) and Jbeta (13) primers were used in the PCR. The assay was immunoSEQ multiplex PCR, and TCRdb's table has in-frame clones only and misses some. The sample spans approximately 110,000 clones; the ten largest clones claim under 3.5%. Sequenced input: PBMCs. The receptors come from a man under 40 in good health and CMV-seronegative.

The V call is TRBV29-1, the J call TRBJ2-1; unclear D gene. This CDR3 contains 13 residues. V shed 3 bases and J shed 6 bases, with 12 bases lying between them. Germline CDR1 is SQVTM and CDR2 is ANQGSEA. CDR3 in DNA: TGCAGCGTTGAGGCAGAAAACATCAATGAGCAGTTCTTC. Translation: CSVEAENINEQFF.

This CDR3 is CASKGRAFYEQYF. The CDR3 bases are TGTGCCAGCAAGGGCAGGGCCTTCTACGAGCAGTACTTC. The rearrangement uses TRBV6-1 and TRBJ2-7; possible D gene TRBD1, 5 bases. Trimming shortened V by 7 bases and J by 3 bases, and 13 bases separated the two germline ends. The length of the CDR3 is 13 residues. Germline lookup yields CDR1 MNHNS and CDR2 SASEGT.

The V and J genes are TRBV25-1 and TRBJ1-6; no clear D gene. The CDR3 contains 14 residues. V lost 1 base and J 7 bases, leaving 8 bases between the germline ends. CDR1 is MGHDK and CDR2 is SYGVNS in the germline V gene. The CDR3 DNA is TGTGCCAGCAGTGAATCGTCGAGGAATTCACCCCTCCACTTT. This sequence encodes CASSESSRNSPLHF.

V and J are TRBV11-2 and TRBJ2-3; 7 nucleotides line up with TRBD1. CDR3 size: 13 residues. Per germline, CDR1 SGHAT and CDR2 FQNNGV. V shed 5 bases and J 6 bases; nucleotides not matched to a gene: 5. CDR3 residues: CASSTGQRDTQYF. The DNA for the CDR3 is TGTGCCAGCAGCACGGGACAGAGGGATACGCAGTATTTT.

The rearrangement links TRBV4-3 to TRBJ2-7; 7 bases map to TRBD2. Germline V gene lookup returns CDR1 LGHNA and CDR2 YSLEER. The CDR3 is made up of 15 amino acids. The junction had 7 bases not matched to a gene; V was cut back by 0 bases and J by 5 bases. For the CDR3, the DNA is TGCGCCAGCAGCCAAGATCTAAGGGAGGGCCACGAGCAGTACTTC. It encodes CASSQDLREGHEQYF.

The chain carries TRBV27 and TRBJ2-7; perhaps TRBD1 as D (5 bases). Trimming removed 3 bases at V and 1 base at J, with 7 bases between. This CDR3 contains 13 residues. Germline CDR1 reads MNHEY; CDR2 reads SMNVEV (reference sequence). The CDR3 spells CASSFQGSYEQYF. The CDR3 DNA reads TGTGCCAGCAGTTTCCAGGGTTCCTACGAGCAGTACTTC.

The genes are TRBV15 and TRBJ1-2; 10 bases agree with TRBD1. V trimming: 3 bases; J trimming: 4 bases; junction bases outside the gene matches: 5. Germline V lookup: CDR1 LNHNV, CDR2 YYDKDF (reference sequence). This CDR3 is built from 15 residues. Written as DNA, the CDR3 is TGTGCCACCAGCAGGACAGGGGGCGCGGTCTATGGCTACACCTTC. This sequence encodes CATSRTGGAVYGYTF.

The genes are TRBV7-9 and TRBJ2-1; 10 positions match TRBD2. With V trimmed by 5 bases and J by 7 bases, 8 bases remained unmatched. This CDR3 is built from 15 residues. Germline CDR1 is SEHNR and CDR2 is FQNEAQ (reference sequence). CDR3 protein: CASSKGTAGGNEQFF. DNA of the CDR3: TGTGCCAGCAGCAAAGGGACAGCGGGGGGGAATGAGCAGTTCTTC.

The chain joins TRBV7-2 to TRBJ2-7, with 10 bases fitting TRBD1. The CDR3 spans 16 residues. J gave up 3 bases and V 5 bases, and 10 bases lay outside the gene matches. CDR1 and CDR2 (germline): SGHTA, FQGNSA. The CDR3 region is CASSPVEGQGLYEQYF. For the CDR3, the DNA is TGTGCCAGCAGCCCCGTCGAGGGACAGGGGCTCTACGAGCAGTACTTC.

The V call is TRBV19, the J call TRBJ1-2, with D possibly TRBD1 on 6 matching bases. CDR1 LNHDA and CDR2 SQIVND come from the germline V gene (reference sequence). The length of the CDR3 is 14 residues. V lost 4 bases and J lost 2, with 11 bases in between. For the CDR3, the DNA is TGTGCCAGTAGTAAAACAGGGAGAAACTATGGCTACACCTTC. Protein: CASSKTGRNYGYTF. The full variable domain, in which reference TRBV19 and TRBJ1-2 provide the parts outside the CDR3, is DGGITQSPKYLFRKEGQNVTLSCEQNLNHDAMYWYRQDPGQGLRLIYYSQIVNDFQKGDIAEGYSVSREKKESFPLTVTSAQKNPTAFYLCASSKTGRNYGYTFGSGTRLTVV.

The chain links TRBV5-1 to TRBJ2-3; D is perhaps TRBD1 (7 bases). The CDR3 is 15 amino acids. Germline V lookup: CDR1 SGHRS, CDR2 YFSETQ. The V gene lost 2 bases and the J gene lost 0 bases, with 10 bases spanning the gap. The CDR3 region is CASSLQGTSTDTQYF. The CDR3, as DNA: TGCGCCAGCAGCTTACAGGGGACTAGCACAGATACGCAGTATTTT.

V usage is TRBV19 and J usage is TRBJ1-6, with TRBD1 matching over 9 bases. The CDR3 spans 14 residues. The germline CDR1 and CDR2 sequences are LNHDA and SQIVND (reference sequence). With 5 bases clipped from V and 8 bases from J, the junction kept 4 bases outside the gene matches. CDR3 in DNA: TGTGCCAGTAGTCTGGGACAGGGCGATTCACCCCTCCACTTT. Its protein product is CASSLGQGDSPLHF. The full variable domain, with the rest looked up from reference TRBV19 and TRBJ1-6, is DGGITQSPKYLFRKEGQNVTLSCEQNLNHDAMYWYRQDPGQGLRLIYYSQIVNDFQKGDIAEGYSVSREKKESFPLTVTSAQKNPTAFYLCASSLGQGDSPLHFGNGTRLTVT.